This T cell receptor beta chain was identified in a study of blood T cell repertoires in COVID-19. Looking at the study overall: Samples came from the United States, Italy and Spain, spanning acute and convalescent COVID-19.

The V gene lost 7 bases and the J gene lost 6 bases, with 12 bases spanning the gap. CDR1 and CDR2 (germline): KGHDR, SFDVKD. CDR3 length equals 12 residues. In the original workflow: Amplification of reference gene primers provided the estimated nucleated cell counts. Only in-frame clones appear in the TCRdb table, and some are missing; sequencing was by immunoSEQ multiplex PCR. V, J and clone size reflect that table, while D and trimming were determined from the DNA. This sample has 55,000 to 65,000 clones, with roughly 80% found just once. Source material: peripheral blood. The source of this sequence is a human donor in a cohort sampled during active COVID-19. This rearrangement joins TRBV24-1 to TRBJ2-7; possibly TRBD1 for D (5 bases). CDR3 protein: CATSPGIGEQYF. Written as DNA, the CDR3 is TGTGCCACCAGCCCAGGGATCGGCGAGCAGTACTTC.